Listed below are T cell receptor beta chains from one sample, sequenced in a study of tumor and adjacent non-tumor tissue in lung cancer. Using its own MiXCR run on the multiplex PCR reads, TCRdb lists one record per CDR3 protein. The sample has roughly 120,000 distinct CDR3 sequences, 62% seen once. Sequenced material: distant non-tumor lung tissue. The receptors were sampled from a man between 60 and 75 years old with non-small cell lung cancer. The CDR3 runs from the conserved cysteine through the conserved F or W. Each record gives: V gene, D gene, clone size, J gene, CDR3 protein, CDR3 DNA. The D gene is left open where the match is weak. Clone sizes are given selectively: once, few, many, or a class where the clone is expanded.

V: TRBV5-6
D: TRBD2
size: many
J: TRBJ2-5
CDR3: CASSPGLAKETQYF
DNA: TGTGCCAGCAGTCCGGGACTAGCGAAGGAGACCCAGTACTTC

V: TRBV7-9
D: -
size: -
J: TRBJ1-5
CDR3: CASSPGRVQPQHF
DNA: TGTGCCAGCAGTCCTGGACGGGTTCAGCCCCAGCATTTT

V: TRBV13
D: -
size: many
J: TRBJ1-5
CDR3: CASSQGGNQPQHF
DNA: TGTGCCAGCAGTCAAGGGGGGAACCAGCCCCAGCATTTT

V: TRBV6-6
D: TRBD1
size: many
J: TRBJ1-4
CDR3: CASSFWTGQEKLFF
DNA: TGTGCCAGCAGTTTTTGGACAGGGCAAGAAAAACTGTTTTTT

V: TRBV6-5
D: -
size: many
J: TRBJ1-2
CDR3: CASSYSFGYGYTF
DNA: TGTGCCAGCAGTTACTCCTTTGGCTATGGCTACACCTTC

V: TRBV4-1
D: -
size: -
J: TRBJ2-1
CDR3: CASSQWLSVYNERFF
DNA: TGCGCCAGCAGCCAGTGGTTATCCGTCTACAATGAGCGGTTCTTC

V: TRBV6-1
D: TRBD1
size: many
J: TRBJ1-5
CDR3: CASSNAGTGYYSNQPQHF
DNA: TGTGCCAGCAGTAATGCCGGGACAGGATATTATAGCAATCAGCCCCAGCATTTT

V: TRBV7-9
D: -
size: few
J: TRBJ1-2
CDR3: CASSLGGASFGGYTF
DNA: TGTGCCAGCAGCTTAGGGGGGGCGAGCTTCGGAGGCTACACCTTC

V: TRBV29-1
D: TRBD1
size: -
J: TRBJ1-6
CDR3: CSVRDSGSNSPLRF
DNA: TGCAGCGTTCGGGACAGTGGATCGAATTCACCCCTCCGCTTT

V: TRBV6-6
D: -
size: -
J: TRBJ2-3
CDR3: CASSYTATSTLRETDTQYF
DNA: TGTGCCAGCAGTTACACGGCAACTAGCACACTAAGGGAAACAGATACGCAGTATTTT

V: TRBV6-1
D: -
size: -
J: TRBJ1-6
CDR3: CASGMGTDYNSPLHF
DNA: TGTGCCAGCGGGATGGGGACGGATTATAATTCACCCCTCCACTTT

V: TRBV10-2
D: TRBD2
size: many
J: TRBJ2-7
CDR3: CASSESREGGYEQYF
DNA: TGCGCCAGCAGTGAGTCGCGGGAGGGGGGCTACGAGCAGTACTTC

V: TRBV29-1
D: -
size: few
J: TRBJ2-1
CDR3: CSVEGSNDSYNEQFF
DNA: TGCAGCGTTGAGGGTAGTAACGATTCCTACAATGAGCAGTTCTTC

V: TRBV5-5
D: -
size: -
J: TRBJ1-1
CDR3: CACSLEARVDNEAFF
DNA: TGTGCCTGCAGCTTGGAGGCCAGGGTGGATAATGAAGCTTTCTTT

V: TRBV5-6
D: TRBD1
size: once
J: TRBJ1-1
CDR3: CARSLGQGIEAFF
DNA: TGTGCCAGAAGTTTAGGACAGGGGATTGAAGCTTTCTTT

V: TRBV5-1
D: -
size: few
J: TRBJ1-1
CDR3: CASSLWGNTEAFF
DNA: TGCGCCAGCAGCTTGTGGGGGAACACTGAAGCTTTCTTT

V: TRBV11-1
D: TRBD1
size: -
J: TRBJ1-6
CDR3: CVSNTVTGGISPLHF
DNA: TGTGTCAGCAACACCGTCACAGGGGGAATTTCACCCCTCCACTTT

V: TRBV11-1
D: -
size: -
J: TRBJ2-1
CDR3: CASSTDRGRVNEQFF
DNA: TGTGCCAGCAGCACAGACCGGGGGCGGGTCAATGAACAGTTCTTC